This T cell receptor beta chain was sequenced in a study of T cells in Graves' hyperthyroidism and ophthalmopathy. This clonotype was recorded a few times. TCR beta CDR3 regions were amplified from RNA transcripts. RT-PCR in the first round (using the HTBI primer set) targeted the TCR CDR3. In TCRdb, the multiplex PCR reads were re-called with MiXCR into one record per CDR3 protein. Among about 360,000 distinct CDR3 sequences listed, roughly 14% were seen once. V was shortened by 7 bases and J by 4 bases, with 15 bases between the two germline ends. CDR1 SNHLY and CDR2 FYNNEI come from the germline V gene. The CDR3 has 14 residues.

The sequenced material came from blood. This chain uses TRBV2 with TRBJ2-3; possibly TRBD2 for D (7 bases). The clonotype originates from a man aged 25 to 45 with Graves' hyperthyroidism that later progressed to Graves' ophthalmopathy. The DNA for the CDR3 is TGTGCCAGCATCGAGGGGGGGTGGGCAGATACGCAGTATTTT. Its translation is CASIEGGWADTQYF. Full variable domain (missing parts from reference TRBV2 and TRBJ2-3): EPEVTQTPSHQVTQMGQEVILRCVPISNHLYFYWYRQILGQKVEFLVSFYNNEISEKSEIFDDQFSVERPDGSNFTLKIRSTKLEDSAMYFCASIEGGWADTQYFGPGTRLTVL.